Following are 12 T cell receptor beta chains from one sample sequenced in a study of blood T cells in healthy people across ages. A second PCR, run for about 7 to 11 cycles, used a sample-barcoded 5' primer plus a J-beta primer mix. TCRdb independently ran MiXCR on the 5' RACE reads; one entry per CDR3 protein. Of about 830,000 distinct CDR3 sequences listed, about 62% were seen once; the top ten hold about 20%. The sample was blood. The receptor source for this set is a man aged 25 to 40 in good health.

The genes are TRBV20-1 and TRBJ1-2; D call uncertain. This CDR3 has 12 residues. Trimming shortened V by 3 bases and J by 8 bases, and 13 bases separated the two germline ends. Germline-derived CDR1 and CDR2 are DFQATT and SNEGSKA (reference sequence). The CDR3 DNA sequence: TGCAGTGCTAGTGGTGACCCAGGAGGCTACACCTTC. Translating gives CSASGDPGGYTF.

In its sample, this clonotype was seen a few times. The gene calls are TRBV7-2 and TRBJ1-2; D is undetermined. With 4 bases removed from V and 2 bases from J, the gap between germline ends came to 8 bases. Per the germline V gene, CDR1 is SGHTA and CDR2 is FQGNSA. The CDR3 spans 13 residues. CDR3 sequence (DNA): TGTGCCAGCAGCTCCAGTATCAACTATGGCTACACCTTC. It codes for CASSSSINYGYTF.

V is TRBV29-1 and J is TRBJ1-2; TRBD1 agrees at 9 bases. J lost 2 bases, V lost 6 bases, and 10 bases had no gene match. The germline V gene encodes CDR1 SQVTM and CDR2 ANQGSEA. The CDR3 is 15 residues long. The DNA of the CDR3 is TGCAGCGTGAGACACCGGGACAGGGAAAACTATGGCTACACCTTC. It encodes CSVRHRDRENYGYTF.

This chain uses TRBV7-8 with TRBJ1-6, with TRBD1 identical over 12 bases. Germline CDR1 and CDR2: SGHVS and FQNEAQ. The junction had 11 bases not matched to a gene; V was cut back by 5 bases and J by 3 bases. The CDR3 length is 19 residues. The chain's CDR3 is CASSRGQGAATFYNSPLHF. CDR3 coding DNA: TGTGCCAGCAGCCGGGGACAGGGGGCAGCTACATTCTATAATTCACCCCTCCACTTT.

The gene calls are TRBV4-2 and TRBJ2-7, with D possibly TRBD2 on 6 matching bases. The germline V gene encodes CDR1 LGHNA and CDR2 YNFKEQ. V was clipped by 3 bases and J by 6 bases, with 18 bases between them. The CDR3 length is 15 residues. CDR3 loop: CASSHSNGGTPEQYF. The CDR3 DNA sequence: TGTGCCAGCAGCCACTCGAACGGCGGGACTCCCGAGCAGTACTTC.

The genes are TRBV10-3 and TRBJ2-2; no clear D. Trimming left V 5 bases short and J 5 bases short, with 9 bases between. Germline V CDR1 and CDR2: ENHRY, SYGVKD. The CDR3 length is 13 residues. The CDR3 region has the DNA TGTGCCATCAGTCCCTTAGAGACCGGGGAGCTGTTTTTT. It translates to CAISPLETGELFF.

The CDR3 here is CASSLRLAGNSYNEQFF. For the CDR3, the DNA is TGTGCCAGCAGCTTAAGACTAGCGGGAAACTCCTACAATGAGCAGTTCTTC. This chain connects TRBV7-8 to TRBJ2-1; 11 nucleotides align to TRBD2. The CDR3 has 17 residues. Germline-derived CDR1 and CDR2 are SGHVS and FQNEAQ. Losses at the gene ends were 2 bases for V and 0 bases for J; bases not matched to a gene: 3.

This clonotype showed up just a few times. The chain recombines TRBV29-1 with TRBJ2-3, with unresolved D. Trimming took 7 bases from V and 9 from J, leaving 11 bases between them. The germline V gene encodes CDR1 SQVTM and CDR2 ANQGSEA. CDR3 length: 10 amino acids. CDR3 sequence reads: CSAVAYTQYF. The CDR3 nucleotides read TGCAGCGCGGTAGCATACACGCAGTATTTT.

The chain combines TRBV29-1 with TRBJ1-5; D is ambiguous. The CDR3 is made up of 14 amino acids. CDR1 and CDR2 (germline): SQVTM, ANQGSEA. V was clipped by 7 bases and J by 4 bases, with 17 bases between them. This chain's CDR3 is CSARGTRANQPQHF. Written as DNA, the CDR3 is TGCAGCGCCCGAGGCACAAGGGCTAATCAGCCCCAGCATTTT.

The chain has TRBV5-1 and TRBJ2-5, with D uncertain. The CDR3 loop spans 15 amino acids. Germline V gene lookup returns CDR1 SGHRS and CDR2 YFSETQ. Trimming cost V 1 base and J 2 bases, with 12 bases left between them. The CDR3 sequence: CASSLILGYQETQYF. CDR3 in DNA: TGCGCCAGCAGCTTGATTCTTGGGTATCAAGAGACCCAGTACTTC.

J is TRBJ2-6 and V is TRBV9; D is unclear. V lost 4 bases and J 7 bases, leaving 15 bases between the germline ends. The CDR3 consists of 15 residues. The germline V gene has CDR1 SGDLS and CDR2 YYNGEE. The CDR3, as DNA: TGTGCCAGCAGCCCCTCCGGGTCGATAGCCAACGTCCTGACTTTC. Protein sequence: CASSPSGSIANVLTF.

The J gene is TRBJ1-2, the V gene TRBV5-5; 7 bases match TRBD1. V was clipped by 5 bases and J by 8 bases; unmatched bases: 12. Germline V gene sequence: CDR1 SGHKS, CDR2 YYEKEE (reference sequence). The CDR3 totals 14 residues. The CDR3 region is CASRGQRPQWGYTF. CDR3 nucleotide sequence: TGTGCCAGCAGGGGACAGAGACCCCAGTGGGGCTACACCTTC.